This T cell receptor beta chain was captured in a study of post-analysis software for immune sequencing data. About the study: Some patients lacked subtype; others had relapsing-remitting, secondary progressive or progressive-relapsing disease.

Points on this clonotype: Its antigen remains unknown.

Germline CDR1 is SGHRS and CDR2 is YFSETQ. Unmatched junction bases numbered 3, after V lost 0 bases and J lost 6 bases. The CDR3 is 15 residues long. Prepared libraries of TCR beta cDNA carried unique molecular identifiers. Input amounts of 1 to 10 million T cells were used. These gave around 500,000 cDNA molecules, so each molecule approximated one T cell. TCRdb used MiXCR to reprocess the PCR reads, holding one entry per CDR3 protein. The sample lists around 190,000 distinct CDR3 sequences, 29% occurring once. Regarding the study as a whole: Normalized Chao1 diversity was significantly reduced in patients versus controls. With TRBV5-6, TRBV5-1 and TRBV20-1 included, 4 to 6 TRBV segments were more frequent in patients than in controls.

Sequenced sample: blood. This chain links TRBV5-1 with TRBJ1-6, with TRBD1 matching over 7 bases. The receptor was derived from a girl under 18 with multiple sclerosis. CDR3 sequence: CASSLVTGSNSPLHF. The CDR3 nucleotides are TGCGCCAGCAGCTTGGTGACAGGGAGTAATTCACCCCTCCACTTT.